The next 20 T cell receptor beta chains were all read from a single sample in a study of T cell repertoires in cytomegalovirus infection (dated by TCRdb to about 2019). For sequencing, an Illumina HiSeq 1500 was employed. Using fastp at Q25 and MiXCR, TCRdb reprocessed the public reads and kept productive beta chains. Each record represents a unique CDR3 protein, reported with the most common genes and DNA among its rows. This sample holds 150,000 to 200,000 distinct CDR3 sequences; roughly a fifth were observed only once. The biggest ten clones account for around 2.7% of the sample. Material for sequencing was PBMCs. These receptors were collected from a human donor in good health (CMV status not recorded). Some clones in this sample may be carry-over from other donors' samples.

This clonotype has just a few counts. The chain recombines TRBV13 with TRBJ2-3; 15 positions agree with TRBD2. Looked up from germline, CDR1 is PRHDT and CDR2 is FYEKMQ (reference sequence). V trimming: 4 bases; J trimming: 9 bases; junction bases outside the gene matches: 8. The CDR3 totals 16 residues. The CDR3 region has the DNA TGTGCCAGCAGCTCGCGGACTAGCGGGGGGGCAAACACGCAGTATTTT. Translating it yields CASSSRTSGGANTQYF.

In this sample, this clonotype turned up many times. The chain is built from TRBV12-3 or TRBV12-4 and TRBJ2-1; D is unresolved. V dropped 6 bases and J dropped 12 bases, with 21 bases sitting between them. The CDR3 sequence is 14 residues long. CDR3 nucleotides: TGTGCCAGCAGCCCGCGGCCGACTCATTCTTGGCAGTTCTTC. Amino acids: CASSPRPTHSWQFF.

In this sample, this clonotype turned up a few times. This could be a read error, since a much larger clone is one nucleotide away. The rearrangement joins TRBV7-9 to TRBJ2-7; D unclear. There are 12 residues in the CDR3. V lost 1 base and J lost 2, with 3 bases in between. The germline gives CDR1 SEHNR, CDR2 FQNEAQ (reference sequence). The CDR3 loop is CASSLETYEQYF. CDR3 nucleotide sequence: TGTGCCAGCAGCTTAGAAACCTACGAGCAGTACTTC.

This clonotype was counted many times. This chain uses TRBV11-2 with TRBJ2-5; tentatively, D is TRBD2 (6 bases). Trimming removed 1 base at V and 5 bases at J, with 20 bases between. This CDR3 is built from 17 residues. Germline V gene data show CDR1 as SGHAT and CDR2 as FQNNGV. The CDR3 DNA reads TGTGCCAGCAGCTTAGGAAGGGGACTTCTACGGGGGGAGACCCAGTACTTC. Amino acid sequence: CASSLGRGLLRGETQYF.

V and J are TRBV12-3 or TRBV12-4 and TRBJ2-1, with D possibly matching TRBD1 (6 bases). The V end lost 2 bases, the J end lost 11 bases, and 10 bases lay between the germline ends. The CDR3 covers 12 residues. The CDR3: CASSLSRGKQFF. CDR3 coding DNA: TGTGCCAGCAGTTTATCCAGGGGTAAGCAGTTCTTC.

This clonotype has more than one count but fewer than ten. The chain employs TRBV28 and TRBJ2-1; 7 nucleotides agree with TRBD2. The CDR3 covers 12 residues. Per germline, CDR1 MDHEN and CDR2 SYDVKM. The trim removed 5 bases at V and 12 bases at J, leaving 7 bases unmatched. The CDR3 loop reads CASSAGLSVQFF. The CDR3 region has the DNA TGTGCCAGCAGTGCGGGACTAAGCGTGCAGTTCTTC.

This clonotype was seen a few times. The chain uses TRBV30 and TRBJ2-7; D is perhaps TRBD1 (5 bases). Trimming left V 0 bases short and J 5 bases short, with 8 bases between. The CDR3 consists of 12 residues. The V gene's germline CDR1 is GTSNPN and CDR2 SVGIG (reference sequence). The CDR3 is CAWSVLGHEQYF. In DNA, the CDR3 is TGTGCCTGGAGTGTACTGGGGCACGAGCAGTACTTC.

This clonotype was observed a handful of times. The CDR3 spells CASSRSGGGNNEKLFF. Written as DNA, the CDR3 is TGTGCCAGCAGCCGGTCAGGGGGGGGGAATAATGAAAAACTGTTTTTT. This rearrangement joins TRBV11-2 to TRBJ1-4; 7 bases agree with TRBD1. The J segment lost 4 bases and the V segment lost 5 bases, leaving 10 bases of the junction unmatched. CDR1 is SGHAT and CDR2 is FQNNGV in the germline V gene. The CDR3 totals 16 residues.

This clonotype was picked up many times. The V and J genes are TRBV12-3 or TRBV12-4 and TRBJ1-1; perhaps TRBD1 as D (5 bases). The CDR3 totals 14 residues. V was cut by 10 bases and J by 1 base, with 16 bases left in between. CDR3 sequence reads: CANRGGGRNTEAFF. In nucleotides, the CDR3 is TGTGCCAATAGGGGTGGAGGCAGGAACACTGAAGCTTTCTTT.

This clonotype was seen at least ten times. The chain carries TRBV7-2 and TRBJ1-5; D might be TRBD1 (6 bases). This CDR3 is built from 18 residues. CDR1 SGHTA and CDR2 FQGNSA come from the germline V gene. The V end lost 1 base, the J end lost 4 bases, and 20 bases lay between the germline ends. Here the CDR3 reads CASSLGLFRGAGNQPQHF. The CDR3 region has the DNA TGTGCCAGCAGCTTAGGGTTGTTCCGGGGGGCCGGAAATCAGCCCCAGCATTTT.

This clonotype came up a few times. The chain is built from TRBV5-4 and TRBJ1-4; D uncertain. V was trimmed by 3 bases and J by 7 bases, leaving 10 bases between them. Per the germline V gene, CDR1 is SGHNT and CDR2 is YYREEE (reference sequence). This CDR3 region has 13 residues. The CDR3 sequence is CASSSPTVEKLFF. The CDR3 bases are TGTGCCAGCAGCTCCCCGACGGTTGAAAAACTGTTTTTT.

This clonotype was counted between two and nine times. The V call is TRBV11-2, the J call TRBJ2-5; no firm D call. CDR1 SGHAT and CDR2 FQNNGV come from the germline V gene. The CDR3 loop spans 15 amino acids. The V gene lost 0 bases and the J gene lost 5 bases, with 13 bases spanning the gap. CDR3 protein: CASSLDWQAGETQYF. CDR3 sequence (DNA): TGTGCCAGCAGCTTAGATTGGCAGGCTGGGGAGACCCAGTACTTC.

The rearrangement uses TRBV14 and TRBJ2-1; a weak D match, TRBD2 (5 bases). The CDR3 has 12 amino acids. Germline CDR1 reads SGHDN; CDR2 reads FVKESK. V was shortened by 0 bases and J by 15 bases, with 12 bases between the two germline ends. CDR3 region: CASSQDVRERFF. CDR3 DNA: TGTGCCAGCAGCCAAGATGTACGGGAACGGTTCTTC.

This clonotype was seen many times. The CDR3 spells CASSIYGRTVFSTGELFF. The CDR3 coding sequence is TGTGCCAGTAGTATATACGGACGGACCGTATTTTCCACCGGGGAGCTGTTTTTT. The J gene is TRBJ2-2, the V gene TRBV19; D ambiguous. Germline CDR1 and CDR2: LNHDA and SQIVND (reference sequence). Trimming pared 2 bases from V and 4 bases from J, leaving 20 bases between. The CDR3 has 18 amino acids.

Many counts were recorded for this clonotype. The gene calls are TRBV7-8 and TRBJ1-4; TRBD1 agrees at 9 bases. With V trimmed by 4 bases and J by 7 bases, 4 bases remained unmatched. Germline lookup yields CDR1 SGHVS and CDR2 FQNEAQ. This CDR3 is built from 14 residues. The chain's CDR3 is CASSSGQGGEKLFF. The DNA for the CDR3 is TGTGCCAGCAGCTCGGGACAGGGTGGTGAAAAACTGTTTTTT.

In the case of this clonotype: A much bigger clone sits one base away, suggesting this may be a read error. This chain uses TRBV6-9 with TRBJ2-3; TRBD2 agrees at 11 bases. Germline V gene sequence: CDR1 MNHGY, CDR2 SVAAGI. The CDR3 has 14 amino acids. For the CDR3, the DNA is TGTACCAGCAGCGGGCTAGCGGGAGGTGATACGCAGTATTTT. This translates into CTSSGLAGGDTQYF.

This chain uses TRBV28 with TRBJ2-3; tentative D call: TRBD2 (5 bases). CDR1 and CDR2 from the germline V gene are MDHEN and SYDVKM. The CDR3 consists of 12 residues. The ends were cut back, 6 bases at V and 8 bases at J, with 12 bases in the middle. The CDR3 bases are TGTGCCAGCAGCCTACGGGGATTTACGCAGTATTTT. It translates to CASSLRGFTQYF.

This clonotype was seen a few times. This chain joins TRBV6-2 or TRBV6-3 and TRBJ2-5, with D perhaps TRBD2 (5 bases). Trimming took 0 bases from V and 1 from J, leaving 6 bases between them. CDR1 is MNHEY, CDR2 SVGEGT, per germline. The CDR3 contains 14 residues. CDR3 coding DNA: TGTGCCAGCAGTTACTCGAGGGTCCAAGAGACCCAGTACTTC. Translating gives CASSYSRVQETQYF.

On this clonotype: This may be a read error, as it is one base from a much larger clone. This chain links TRBV4-1 with TRBJ2-7, with D perhaps TRBD2 (6 bases). The CDR3 is 13 residues long. Germline assignment: CDR1 MGHRA and CDR2 YSYEKL. Trimming removed 4 bases from V and 4 bases from J, with 11 bases in between. CDR3: CASSPQEGYEQYF. DNA for the CDR3: TGCGCCAGCAGCCCTCAGGAGGGGTACGAGCAGTACTTC.

This clonotype was detected many times. The chain uses TRBV7-6 and TRBJ2-1, with D possibly being TRBD2 (5 bases). V was clipped by 2 bases and J by 2 bases, with 13 bases between them. Germline V gives CDR1 SGHVS, CDR2 FNYEAQ. This CDR3 has 16 amino acids. The CDR3 region has the DNA TGTGCCAGCAGCTTATACGGGCCCGGGACCTACAATGAGCAGTTCTTC. Translation gives CASSLYGPGTYNEQFF.